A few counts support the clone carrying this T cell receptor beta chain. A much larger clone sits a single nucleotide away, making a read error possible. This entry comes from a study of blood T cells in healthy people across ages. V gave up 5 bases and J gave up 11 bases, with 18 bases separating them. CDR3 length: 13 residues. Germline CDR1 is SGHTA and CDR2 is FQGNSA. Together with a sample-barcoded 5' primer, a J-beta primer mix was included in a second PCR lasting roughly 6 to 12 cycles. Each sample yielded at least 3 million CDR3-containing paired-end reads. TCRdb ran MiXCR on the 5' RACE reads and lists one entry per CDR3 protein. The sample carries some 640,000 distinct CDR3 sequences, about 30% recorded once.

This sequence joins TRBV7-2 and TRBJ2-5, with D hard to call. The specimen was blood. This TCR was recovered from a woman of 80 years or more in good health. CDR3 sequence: CASSPRGNNEQYF. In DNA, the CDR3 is TGTGCCAGCAGCCCGCGAGGTAACAATGAGCAGTACTTC.